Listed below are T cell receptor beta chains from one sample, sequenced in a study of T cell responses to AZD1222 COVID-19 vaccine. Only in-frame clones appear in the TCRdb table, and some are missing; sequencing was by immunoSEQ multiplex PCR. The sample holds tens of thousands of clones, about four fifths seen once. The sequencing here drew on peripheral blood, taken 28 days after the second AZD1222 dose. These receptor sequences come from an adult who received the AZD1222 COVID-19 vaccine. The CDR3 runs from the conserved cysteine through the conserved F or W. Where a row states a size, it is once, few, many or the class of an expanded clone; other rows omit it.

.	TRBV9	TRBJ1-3	CASSVARGGNTIYF
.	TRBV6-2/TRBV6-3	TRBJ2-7	CASSYTVKGLAGGKYEQYF
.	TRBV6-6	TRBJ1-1	CASSRDWGTEAFF
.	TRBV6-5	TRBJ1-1	CASTEGQGNTEAFF
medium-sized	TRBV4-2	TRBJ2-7	CASSQQAGGRYEQYF
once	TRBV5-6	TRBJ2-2	CASSAGTGAIVFGELFF
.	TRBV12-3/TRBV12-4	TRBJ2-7	CASSLERDLGQYF
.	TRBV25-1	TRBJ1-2	CASSPSGQGTSYTF
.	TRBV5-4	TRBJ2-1	CASSLEGSSNEQFF
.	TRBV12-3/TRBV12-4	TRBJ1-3	CVSSPDRNTIYF
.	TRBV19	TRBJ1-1	CASSPDWEAFF
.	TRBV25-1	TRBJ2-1	CASTRTGGYNEQFF
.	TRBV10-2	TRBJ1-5	CASSDRGPYSNQPQHF
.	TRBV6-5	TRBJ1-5	CASSDGGNNQPQHF
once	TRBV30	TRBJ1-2	CAWRKRGANYGYTF
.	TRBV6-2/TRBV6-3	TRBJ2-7	CASSSERGIYYEQYF
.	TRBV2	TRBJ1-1	CASSRAWNTEAFF
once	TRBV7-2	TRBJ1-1	CASSGQGGTEAFF
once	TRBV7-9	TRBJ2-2	CASSLGQFRELFF
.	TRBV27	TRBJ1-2	CASSDRAGVWGYTF
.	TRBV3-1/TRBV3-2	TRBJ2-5	CASSQDLGSETQYF
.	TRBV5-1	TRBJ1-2	CASSRGTGEVRYGYTF
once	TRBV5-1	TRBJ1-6	CASSLLSIGGSNNSPLHF
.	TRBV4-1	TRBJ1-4	CASSQGQGGTNEKLFF
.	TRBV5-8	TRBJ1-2	CASSRKDRDYGYTF
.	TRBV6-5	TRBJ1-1	CASGAALGTEAFF
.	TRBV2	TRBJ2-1	CASSVSGGGYNEQFF
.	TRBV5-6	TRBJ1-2	CASSPDRDFSGYTF
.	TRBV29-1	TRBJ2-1	CSWGQGSGNEQFF